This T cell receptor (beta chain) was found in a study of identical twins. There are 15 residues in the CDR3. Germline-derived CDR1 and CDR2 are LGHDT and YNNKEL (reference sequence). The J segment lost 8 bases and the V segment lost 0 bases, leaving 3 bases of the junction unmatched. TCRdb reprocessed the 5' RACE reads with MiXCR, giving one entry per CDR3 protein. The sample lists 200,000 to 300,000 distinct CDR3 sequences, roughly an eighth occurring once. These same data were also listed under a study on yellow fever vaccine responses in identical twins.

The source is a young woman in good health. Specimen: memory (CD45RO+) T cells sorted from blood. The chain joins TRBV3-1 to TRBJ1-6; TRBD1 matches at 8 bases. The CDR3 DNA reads TGTGCCAGCAGCCAAGATGCCAGGGGGCATTCACCCCTCCACTTT. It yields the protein CASSQDARGHSPLHF. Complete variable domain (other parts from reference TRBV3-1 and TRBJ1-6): DTAVSQTPKYLVTQMGNDKSIKCEQNLGHDTMYWYKQDSKKFLKIMFSYNNKELIINETVPNRFSPKSPDKAHLNLHINSLELGDSAVYFCASSQDARGHSPLHFGNGTRLTVT.